These T cell receptor beta chains were read from a single sample in a study of T-cell memory formation after mild COVID-19. TCRdb redid the calling of the 5' RACE reads with MiXCR, one entry per CDR3 protein. The sample comprises around 200,000 distinct CDR3 sequences, 16% of which are singletons, and 2% to 2.5% rests with the top ten. Sequencing input: PBMCs or a T cell subset sorted from them (not recorded which). These receptors all come from an adult woman who had mild COVID-19 (a few samples of this study predate the infection). Cell type and time point are not known. Both conserved end residues are part of each CDR3. The order of the fields is clone size, D gene, V gene, J gene, CDR3 DNA, CDR3 protein. A D gene is named only where the DNA matches it firmly. A row's size may be missing; if present it is once, few, many or a size class.

NA	TRBD2	TRBV5-4	TRBJ2-5	TGTGCCAGCACCCTTAGGGTAGCGGGAGGGGATCATCGGGGAGAGACCCAGTACTTC	CASTLRVAGGDHRGETQYF
few	TRBD2	TRBV6-5	TRBJ2-3	TGTGCCAGCAGTCCCCTAGCGGGAGGCACAGATACGCAGTATTTT	CASSPLAGGTDTQYF
NA	TRBD1	TRBV12-3/TRBV12-4	TRBJ1-5	TGTGCCAGCAGGTTCGGGAATCACAGGGGCCCTAATCAGCCCCAGCATTTT	CASRFGNHRGPNQPQHF
few	TRBD1	TRBV12-3/TRBV12-4	TRBJ1-1	TGTGCCAGCAGTTTAGGGGCAGGGGGCATGTACACTGAAGCTTTCTTT	CASSLGAGGMYTEAFF
NA	NA	TRBV5-1	TRBJ2-3	TGCGCCAGCAGTACCAGGGGAATGGGCACAGATACGCAGTATTTT	CASSTRGMGTDTQYF
NA	TRBD1	TRBV5-1	TRBJ2-7	TGCGCCAGCAGGGGACAGGGGCGAACCTACGAGCAGTACTTC	CASRGQGRTYEQYF
few	NA	TRBV5-1	TRBJ1-2	TGCGCCAGCAGCCCCGGTGGGGGGGCCGACTATGGCTACACCTTC	CASSPGGGADYGYTF
NA	TRBD2	TRBV5-6	TRBJ2-3	TGTGCCAGCAGCCCTGGACTAGCACACGATACGCAGTATTTT	CASSPGLAHDTQYF
NA	NA	TRBV12-3/TRBV12-4	TRBJ1-6	TGTGCCAGCAGTTTGGCCGGGACACCCCTCCACTTT	CASSLAGTPLHF
NA	TRBD1	TRBV5-5	TRBJ1-2	TGTGCCAGCAGCGGGGGGGCGACAGGGTCGTATGGTTACACCTTC	CASSGGATGSYGYTF
NA	TRBD2	TRBV2	TRBJ2-5	TGTGCCAGCACGCTAGCGGTCACAGAGACCCAGTACTTC	CASTLAVTETQYF
few	NA	TRBV12-3/TRBV12-4	TRBJ2-7	TGTGCCAGCAGTTTAAAGGAGGACCTCCTTTACGAGCAGTACTTC	CASSLKEDLLYEQYF
NA	NA	TRBV12-3/TRBV12-4	TRBJ2-6	TGTGCCAGCTACACCTTCTCTGGGGCCAACGTCCTGACTTTC	CASYTFSGANVLTF
NA	TRBD2	TRBV9	TRBJ2-1	TGTGCCAGCAGCGGCTTTCTAGCGGGAGGGACGAATGAGCAGTTCTTC	CASSGFLAGGTNEQFF
few	NA	TRBV4-3	TRBJ2-2	TGCGCCAGCAGCCAAGCTCAATTTAGCTCCGGGGAGCTGTTTTTT	CASSQAQFSSGELFF
NA	TRBD2	TRBV12-3/TRBV12-4	TRBJ2-2	TGTGCCAGCAGTTTACGGCTAGCGGGGGCCGGGGAGCTGTTTTTT	CASSLRLAGAGELFF
NA	NA	TRBV5-1	TRBJ2-1	TGCGCCAGCAGCCTCACCGCGGGGAGCTCCTACAATGAGCAGTTCTTC	CASSLTAGSSYNEQFF
many	TRBD2	TRBV11-2	TRBJ2-5	TGTGCCAGCAGCTTGGGAGGAGGGAGGGCCATGGAGACCCAGTACTTC	CASSLGGGRAMETQYF
once	NA	TRBV7-2	TRBJ2-1	TGTGCCAGCAGCTTACAAACCGGGACGGCTAATGAGCAGTTCTTC	CASSLQTGTANEQFF
NA	TRBD2	TRBV7-2	TRBJ2-3	TGTGCCAGCAGCTTAGTGATCCTAGCGGCAGATACGCAGTATTTT	CASSLVILAADTQYF
many	NA	TRBV5-1	TRBJ2-3	TGCGCCAGCAGCTTGGAAAGGGGCAGCACAGATACGCAGTATTTT	CASSLERGSTDTQYF
once	TRBD1	TRBV27	TRBJ1-2	TGTGCCAGCAGTTTCGGTACAGGGGATCTCTATGGCTACACCTTC	CASSFGTGDLYGYTF
NA	TRBD1	TRBV9	TRBJ2-2	TGTGCCAGCAGCCCCCTCTGGACAGGGGGAAACACCGGGGAGCTGTTTTTT	CASSPLWTGGNTGELFF
NA	TRBD1	TRBV12-3/TRBV12-4	TRBJ1-5	TGTGCCAGCAGTTTAGCACAGGGGGCTTATCAGCCCCAGCATTTT	CASSLAQGAYQPQHF
NA	NA	TRBV30	TRBJ2-3	TGTGCCTGGAGTTGGCAGGTCACAGATACGCAGTATTTT	CAWSWQVTDTQYF
few	NA	TRBV7-6	TRBJ2-7	TGTGCCAGCAGCGGGGGGAACTCCTACGAGCAGTACTTC	CASSGGNSYEQYF
NA	NA	TRBV5-1	TRBJ2-7	TGCGCCAGCAGCTGGGACGGGACTCCCTACGAGCAGTACTTC	CASSWDGTPYEQYF
NA	TRBD1	TRBV29-1	TRBJ1-1	TGCAGCGAAAAAGACAGGGGTGTAACTGAAGCTTTCTTT	CSEKDRGVTEAFF
NA	NA	TRBV7-6	TRBJ1-1	TGTGCCAGCAGCTTTTCACGTAACACTGAAGCTTTCTTT	CASSFSRNTEAFF
NA	NA	TRBV20-1	TRBJ2-1	TGCAGTGCTACAGACACCTACAATGAGCAGTTCTTC	CSATDTYNEQFF
NA	NA	TRBV7-9	TRBJ2-5	TGTGCCAGCAGCCGTTGGTGGGACCGCCAAGAGACCCAGTACTTC	CASSRWWDRQETQYF
NA	NA	TRBV12-3/TRBV12-4	TRBJ1-3	TGTGCCGGGGGTTGGCGTGGAAACACCATATATTTT	CAGGWRGNTIYF
NA	NA	TRBV20-1	TRBJ2-3	TGCAGTGCTAGGACCACGGGAGAGGGGGATACGCAGTATTTT	CSARTTGEGDTQYF
NA	NA	TRBV5-1	TRBJ1-2	TGCGCCAGCAGCTTGGCCTTGGGTAACTATGGCTACACCTTC	CASSLALGNYGYTF
few	TRBD1	TRBV10-3	TRBJ2-2	TGTGCCATCAGGGGGACAGCTCTATTGACCGACACCGGGGAGCTGTTTTTT	CAIRGTALLTDTGELFF
NA	NA	TRBV4-1	TRBJ1-1	TGCGCCAGCAGCCAAGGGCCAGGCCGAATGAACACTGAAGCTTTCTTT	CASSQGPGRMNTEAFF
many	NA	TRBV3-1	TRBJ2-7	TGTGCCAGCAGCCAAATTCGGGGGACCGCACACGAGCAGTACTTC	CASSQIRGTAHEQYF
NA	NA	TRBV15	TRBJ1-1	TGTGCCACCAGCAGGTTCAACACTGAAGCTTTCTTT	CATSRFNTEAFF
few	NA	TRBV7-3	TRBJ2-7	TGTGCCAGCAGCTCGTATCATGACTCCGAGCAGTACTTC	CASSSYHDSEQYF
NA	NA	TRBV6-1	TRBJ1-1	TGTGCCAGCAGTGAGCCTGGGGGTTGGACTGAAGCTTTCTTT	CASSEPGGWTEAFF
NA	TRBD2	TRBV18	TRBJ2-3	TGTGCCAGCTCACCACAGGGACTAGGGATAGATACGCAGTATTTT	CASSPQGLGIDTQYF
NA	TRBD2	TRBV5-4	TRBJ2-5	TGTGCCAGCAGTTTCACTAGCGGGAGTAGAGAGACCCAGTACTTC	CASSFTSGSRETQYF
NA	TRBD1	TRBV7-8	TRBJ1-4	TGTGCCAGCAGTTCCGACAGGGTCCCCGAAAAACTGTTTTTT	CASSSDRVPEKLFF
few	NA	TRBV28	TRBJ2-3	TGTGCCAGCAGTTTAAGGGGGGAGGGTAGCACAGATACGCAGTATTTT	CASSLRGEGSTDTQYF
NA	NA	TRBV3-1	TRBJ1-2	TGTGCCAGCAGCCAAGGGGTTGAAAACTATGGCTACACCTTC	CASSQGVENYGYTF
few	NA	TRBV7-9	TRBJ1-5	TGTGCCAGCAGCTTAGGGCCAGGGGTACATCAGCCCCAGCATTTT	CASSLGPGVHQPQHF
few	TRBD1	TRBV7-2	TRBJ2-3	TGTGCCAGCAGCGGGAGGGACAGGGTTAGCAGCACAGATACGCAGTATTTT	CASSGRDRVSSTDTQYF
NA	TRBD1	TRBV6-5	TRBJ1-1	TGTGCCAGCAGAAGGGGACAGGGGGCATCTTTCTTT	CASRRGQGASFF
few	NA	TRBV5-1	TRBJ2-7	TGCGCCAGCAGCTTGGGCGGACTTTCCTCCTCCTACGAGCAGTACTTC	CASSLGGLSSSYEQYF
NA	NA	TRBV7-2	TRBJ2-7	TGTGCCAGCAGCTTAGCGGAGAGCGAGCAGTACTTC	CASSLAESEQYF
NA	NA	TRBV24-1	TRBJ1-1	TGTGCCACCAAAGGGACGGGCACTGAAGCTTTCTTT	CATKGTGTEAFF